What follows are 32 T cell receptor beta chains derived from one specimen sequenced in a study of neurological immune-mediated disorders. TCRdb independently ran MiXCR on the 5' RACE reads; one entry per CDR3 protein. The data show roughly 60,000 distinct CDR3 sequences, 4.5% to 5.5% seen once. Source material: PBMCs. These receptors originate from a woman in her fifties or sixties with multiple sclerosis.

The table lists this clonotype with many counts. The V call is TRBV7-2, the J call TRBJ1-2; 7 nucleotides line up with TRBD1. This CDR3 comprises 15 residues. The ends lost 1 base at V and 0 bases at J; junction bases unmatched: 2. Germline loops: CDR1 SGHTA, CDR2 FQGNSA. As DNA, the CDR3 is TGTGCCAGCAGCTTAGTACAGGGGCCTAACTATGGCTACACCTTC. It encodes CASSLVQGPNYGYTF.

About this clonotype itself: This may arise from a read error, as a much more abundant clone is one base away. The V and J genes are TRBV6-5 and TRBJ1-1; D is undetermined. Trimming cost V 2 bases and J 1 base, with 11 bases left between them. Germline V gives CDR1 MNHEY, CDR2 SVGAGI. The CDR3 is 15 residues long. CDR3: CASSYESERNTEAFF. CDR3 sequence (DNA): TGTGCCAGCAGTTACGAATCGGAAAGGAACACTGAAGCTTTCTTT.

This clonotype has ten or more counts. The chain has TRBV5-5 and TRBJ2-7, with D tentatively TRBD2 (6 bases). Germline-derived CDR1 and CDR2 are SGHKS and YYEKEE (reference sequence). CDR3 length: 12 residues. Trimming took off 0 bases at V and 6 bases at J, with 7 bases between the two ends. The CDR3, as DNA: TGTGCCAGCAGCTTGGCCGGGGGCGAGCAGTACTTC. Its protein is CASSLAGGEQYF.

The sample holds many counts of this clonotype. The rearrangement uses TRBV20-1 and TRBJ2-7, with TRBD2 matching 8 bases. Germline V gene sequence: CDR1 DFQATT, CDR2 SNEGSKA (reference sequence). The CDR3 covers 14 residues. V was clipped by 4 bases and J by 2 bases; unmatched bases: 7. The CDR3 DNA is TGCAGTGCTAAATTAGCGGGGCTCCCCTACGAGCAGTACTTC. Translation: CSAKLAGLPYEQYF.

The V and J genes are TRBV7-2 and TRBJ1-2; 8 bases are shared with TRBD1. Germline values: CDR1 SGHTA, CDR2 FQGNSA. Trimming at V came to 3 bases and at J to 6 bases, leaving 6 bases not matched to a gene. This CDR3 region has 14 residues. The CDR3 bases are TGTGCCAGCAGCTTCAGGACAGGGTATGATGGCTACACCTTC. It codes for CASSFRTGYDGYTF.

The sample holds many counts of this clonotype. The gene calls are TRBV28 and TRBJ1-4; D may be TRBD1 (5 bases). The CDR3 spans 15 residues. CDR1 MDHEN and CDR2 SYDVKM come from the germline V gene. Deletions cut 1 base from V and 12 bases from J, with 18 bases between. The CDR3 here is CASSLSGTAVGELFF. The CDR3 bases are TGTGCCAGCAGTTTATCGGGGACGGCAGTTGGGGAACTGTTTTTT.

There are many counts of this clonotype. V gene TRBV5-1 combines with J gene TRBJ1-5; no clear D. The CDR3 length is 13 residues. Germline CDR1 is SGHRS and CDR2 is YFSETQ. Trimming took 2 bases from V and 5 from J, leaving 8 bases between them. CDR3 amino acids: CASSFATDQPQHF. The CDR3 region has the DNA TGCGCCAGCAGCTTCGCCACAGATCAGCCCCAGCATTTT.

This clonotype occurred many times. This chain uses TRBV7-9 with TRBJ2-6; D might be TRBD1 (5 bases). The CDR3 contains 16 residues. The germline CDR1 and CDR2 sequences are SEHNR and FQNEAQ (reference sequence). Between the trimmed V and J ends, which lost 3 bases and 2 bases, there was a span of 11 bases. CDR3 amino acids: CASSLGPGTGANVLTF. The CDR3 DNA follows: TGTGCCAGCAGCTTGGGTCCAGGGACTGGGGCCAACGTCCTGACTTTC.

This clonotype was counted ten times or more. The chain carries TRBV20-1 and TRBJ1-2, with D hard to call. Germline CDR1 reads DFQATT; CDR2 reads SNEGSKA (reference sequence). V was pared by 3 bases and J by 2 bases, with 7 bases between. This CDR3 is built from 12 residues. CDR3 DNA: TGCAGTGCTAGTGGGCTAAACTATGGCTACACCTTC. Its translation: CSASGLNYGYTF.

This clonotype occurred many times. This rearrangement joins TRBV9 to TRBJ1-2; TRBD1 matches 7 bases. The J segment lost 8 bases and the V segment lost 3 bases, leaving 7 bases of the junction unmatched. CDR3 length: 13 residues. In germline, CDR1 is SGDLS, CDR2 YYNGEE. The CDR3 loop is CASSGQGEVGYTF. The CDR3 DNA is TGTGCCAGCAGCGGTCAGGGGGAGGTAGGCTACACCTTC. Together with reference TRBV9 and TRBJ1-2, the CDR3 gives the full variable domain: DSGVTQTPKHLITATGQRVTLRCSPRSGDLSVYWYQQSLDQGLQFLIQYYNGEERAKGNILERFSAQQFPDLHSELNLSSLELGDSALYFCASSGQGEVGYTFGSGTRLTVV.

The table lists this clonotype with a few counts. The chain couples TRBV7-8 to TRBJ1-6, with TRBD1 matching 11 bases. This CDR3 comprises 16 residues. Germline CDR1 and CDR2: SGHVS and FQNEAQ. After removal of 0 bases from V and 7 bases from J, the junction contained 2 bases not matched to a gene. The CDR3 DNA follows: TGTGCCAGCAGCTTAGCCAGGACAGGGGGCAATTCACCCCTCCACTTT. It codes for CASSLARTGGNSPLHF.

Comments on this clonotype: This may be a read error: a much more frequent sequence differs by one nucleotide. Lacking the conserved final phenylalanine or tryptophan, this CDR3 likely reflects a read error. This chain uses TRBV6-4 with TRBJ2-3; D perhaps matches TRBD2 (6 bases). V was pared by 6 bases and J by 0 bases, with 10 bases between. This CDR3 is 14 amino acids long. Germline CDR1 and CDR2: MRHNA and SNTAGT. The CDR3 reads CASSSGTSTDTQYY. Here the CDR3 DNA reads TGTGCCAGCAGCTCCGGGACTAGCACAGATACGCAGTATTAT.

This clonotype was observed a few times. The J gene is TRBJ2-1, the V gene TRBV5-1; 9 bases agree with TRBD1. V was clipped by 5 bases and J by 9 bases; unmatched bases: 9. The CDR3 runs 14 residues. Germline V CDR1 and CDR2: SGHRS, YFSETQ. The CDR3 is CASRQQGAESEQFF. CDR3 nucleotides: TGCGCCAGCAGACAACAGGGGGCGGAATCTGAGCAGTTCTTC.

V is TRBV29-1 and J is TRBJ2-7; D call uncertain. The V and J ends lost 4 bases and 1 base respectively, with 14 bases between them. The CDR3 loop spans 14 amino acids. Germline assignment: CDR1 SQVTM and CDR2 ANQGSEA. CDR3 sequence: CSVALDLTSYEQYF. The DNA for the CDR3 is TGCAGCGTTGCCCTGGATTTAACTTCCTACGAGCAGTACTTC.

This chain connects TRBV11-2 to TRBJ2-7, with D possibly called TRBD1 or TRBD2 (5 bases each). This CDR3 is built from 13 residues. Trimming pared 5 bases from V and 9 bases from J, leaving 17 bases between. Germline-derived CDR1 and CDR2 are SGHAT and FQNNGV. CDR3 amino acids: CASSEGKGRVQYF. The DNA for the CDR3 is TGTGCCAGCAGCGAGGGAAAGGGGCGGGTGCAGTACTTC.

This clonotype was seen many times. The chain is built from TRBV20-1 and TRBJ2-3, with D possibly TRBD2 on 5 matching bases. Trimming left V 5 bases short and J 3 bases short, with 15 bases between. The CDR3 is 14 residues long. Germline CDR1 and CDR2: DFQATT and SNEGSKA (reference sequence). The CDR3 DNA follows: TGCAGTGCTCGACTACCGGACGGGACAGATACGCAGTATTTT. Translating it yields CSARLPDGTDTQYF.

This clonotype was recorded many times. The CDR3 loop is CSAQTGTSGGIVKTQYF. In nucleotides, the CDR3 is TGCAGTGCTCAGACCGGGACTAGCGGGGGGATAGTAAAGACCCAGTACTTC. This rearrangement joins TRBV20-1 to TRBJ2-5, with 15 bases that match TRBD2. The V and J ends lost 5 bases and 6 bases, in that order; junction bases with no gene match: 13. Germline values: CDR1 DFQATT, CDR2 SNEGSKA (reference sequence). The CDR3 covers 17 residues.

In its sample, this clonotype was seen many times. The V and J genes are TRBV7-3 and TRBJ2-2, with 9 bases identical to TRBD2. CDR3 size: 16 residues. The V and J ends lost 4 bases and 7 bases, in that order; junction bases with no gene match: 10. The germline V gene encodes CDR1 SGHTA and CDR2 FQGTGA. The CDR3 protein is CASSYSGTSSVGELFF. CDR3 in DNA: TGTGCCAGCAGCTACTCCGGGACTAGCTCTGTCGGGGAGCTGTTTTTT.

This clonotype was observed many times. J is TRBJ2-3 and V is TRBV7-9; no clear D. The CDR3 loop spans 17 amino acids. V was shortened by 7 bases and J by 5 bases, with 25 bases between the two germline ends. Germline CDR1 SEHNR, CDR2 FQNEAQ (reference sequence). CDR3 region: CASNSDKGHLEGDTQYF. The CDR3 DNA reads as TGTGCCAGCAACTCAGATAAAGGTCACCTCGAAGGAGATACGCAGTATTTT.

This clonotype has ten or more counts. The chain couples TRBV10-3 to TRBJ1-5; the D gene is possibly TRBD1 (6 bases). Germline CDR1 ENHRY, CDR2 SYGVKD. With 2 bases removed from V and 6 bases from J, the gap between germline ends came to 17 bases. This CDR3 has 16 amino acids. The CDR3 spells CAISESGGGAAQPQHF. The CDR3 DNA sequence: TGTGCCATCAGTGAGAGCGGGGGGGGCGCGGCTCAGCCCCAGCATTTT.

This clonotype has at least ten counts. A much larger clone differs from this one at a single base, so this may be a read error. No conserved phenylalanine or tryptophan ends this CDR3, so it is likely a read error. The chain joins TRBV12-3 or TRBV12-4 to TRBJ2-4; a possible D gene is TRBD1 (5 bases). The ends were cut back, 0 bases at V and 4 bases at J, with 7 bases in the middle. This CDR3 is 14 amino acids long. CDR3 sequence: CASSLAGVKNIQYY. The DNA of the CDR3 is TGTGCCAGCAGTTTAGCAGGGGTAAAAAACATTCAGTACTAC.

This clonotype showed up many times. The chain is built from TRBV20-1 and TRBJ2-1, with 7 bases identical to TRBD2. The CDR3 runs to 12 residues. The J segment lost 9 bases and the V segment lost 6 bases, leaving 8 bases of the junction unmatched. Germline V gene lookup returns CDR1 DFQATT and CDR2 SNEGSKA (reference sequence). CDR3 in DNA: TGCAGTGCCAAAAGCGGGGTTGGTGAGCAGTTCTTC. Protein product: CSAKSGVGEQFF.

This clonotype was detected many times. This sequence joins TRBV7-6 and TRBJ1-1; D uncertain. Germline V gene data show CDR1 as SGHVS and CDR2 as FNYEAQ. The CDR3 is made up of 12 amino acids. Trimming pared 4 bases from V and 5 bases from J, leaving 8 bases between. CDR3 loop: CASSSHLTEAFF. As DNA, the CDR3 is TGTGCCAGCAGCTCCCATTTAACTGAAGCTTTCTTT.

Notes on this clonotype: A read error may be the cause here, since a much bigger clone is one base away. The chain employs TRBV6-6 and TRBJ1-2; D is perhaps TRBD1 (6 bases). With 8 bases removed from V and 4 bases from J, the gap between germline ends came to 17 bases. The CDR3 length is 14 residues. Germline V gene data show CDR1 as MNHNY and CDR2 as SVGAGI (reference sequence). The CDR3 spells CASDTGKGVYGYTF. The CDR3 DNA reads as TGTGCCAGCGACACGGGAAAGGGGGTCTATGGCTACACCTTC.

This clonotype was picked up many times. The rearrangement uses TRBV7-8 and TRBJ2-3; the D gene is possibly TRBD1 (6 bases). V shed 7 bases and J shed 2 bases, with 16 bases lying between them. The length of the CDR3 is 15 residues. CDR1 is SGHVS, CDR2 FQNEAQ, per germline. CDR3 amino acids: CASNGQGPPTDTQYF. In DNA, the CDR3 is TGTGCCAGCAATGGCCAGGGGCCCCCCACAGATACGCAGTATTTT.

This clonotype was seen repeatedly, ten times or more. CDR3 protein: CSAQAGGPTGELFF. Here the CDR3 DNA reads TGCAGTGCTCAAGCGGGGGGACCCACCGGGGAGCTGTTTTTT. The J gene is TRBJ2-2, the V gene TRBV20-1; 9 nucleotides match TRBD2. The V and J ends lost 5 bases and 4 bases, in that order; junction bases with no gene match: 5. The CDR3 has 14 amino acids. CDR1 DFQATT and CDR2 SNEGSKA come from the germline V gene (reference sequence).

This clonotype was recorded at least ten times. This chain's CDR3 is CASKTGGWEKLFF. CDR3 in DNA: TGTGCCAGCAAAACAGGGGGTTGGGAAAAACTGTTTTTT. V and J are TRBV12-3 or TRBV12-4 and TRBJ1-4; 8 bases fit TRBD1. With 7 bases clipped from V and 8 bases from J, the junction kept 6 bases outside the gene matches. The CDR3 totals 13 residues.

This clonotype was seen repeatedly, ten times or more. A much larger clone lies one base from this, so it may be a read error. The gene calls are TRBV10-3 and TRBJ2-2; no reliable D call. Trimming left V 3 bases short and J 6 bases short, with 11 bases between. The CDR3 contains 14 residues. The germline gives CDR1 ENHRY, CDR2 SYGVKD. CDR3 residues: CAISEIKIAGELFF. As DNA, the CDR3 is TGTGCCATCAGTGAAATCAAGATAGCCGGGGAGCTGTTTTTT.

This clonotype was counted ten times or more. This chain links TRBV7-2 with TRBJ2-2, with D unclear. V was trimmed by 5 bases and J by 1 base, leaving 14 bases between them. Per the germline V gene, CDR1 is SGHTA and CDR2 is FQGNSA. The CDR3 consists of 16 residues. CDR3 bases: TGTGCCAGCAGCGCCCGGATGCCCATGAACACCGGGGAGCTGTTTTTT. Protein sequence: CASSARMPMNTGELFF. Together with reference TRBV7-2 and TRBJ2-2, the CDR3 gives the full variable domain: GAGVSQSPSNKVTEKGKDVELRCDPISGHTALYWYRQSLGQGLEFLIYFQGNSAPDKSGLPSDRFSAERTGGSVSTLTIQRTQQEDSAVYLCASSARMPMNTGELFFGEGSRLTVL.

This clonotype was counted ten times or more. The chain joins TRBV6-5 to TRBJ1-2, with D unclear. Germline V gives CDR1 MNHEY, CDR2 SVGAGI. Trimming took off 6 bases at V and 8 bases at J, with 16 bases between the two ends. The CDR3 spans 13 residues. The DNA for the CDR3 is TGTGCCAGCAGACCCGACATTTGGAGGGGCTACACCTTC. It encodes CASRPDIWRGYTF.

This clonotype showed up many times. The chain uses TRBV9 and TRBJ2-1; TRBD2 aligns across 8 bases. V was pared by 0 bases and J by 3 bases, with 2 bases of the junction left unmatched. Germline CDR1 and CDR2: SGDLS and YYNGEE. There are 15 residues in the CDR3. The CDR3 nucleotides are TGTGCCAGCAGCGTAGCGAGCGGGGGCTACAATGAGCAGTTCTTC. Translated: CASSVASGGYNEQFF.

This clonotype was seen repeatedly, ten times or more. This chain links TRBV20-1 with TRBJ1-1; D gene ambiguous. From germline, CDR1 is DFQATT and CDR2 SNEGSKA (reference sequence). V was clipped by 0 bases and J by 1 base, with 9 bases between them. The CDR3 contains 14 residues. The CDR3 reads CSARDNRGNTEAFF. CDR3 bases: TGCAGTGCTAGAGATAATCGGGGGAACACTGAAGCTTTCTTT.